A selection of T cell receptor beta chains follows, all from one sample in a study of STAT3 mutations in large granular lymphocyte leukemia. Sequencing used immunoSEQ multiplex PCR; TCRdb keeps in-frame clones, though not all of them. In the table there are approximately 2,000 clones, about a fifth of which are singletons. The sequenced sample was peripheral blood mononuclear cells. The receptors derive from a man aged 55 to 69 with T-cell large granular lymphocyte leukemia. Some clones in this sample may be carry-over from other donors' samples. The CDR3 runs from the conserved cysteine through the conserved F or W. A D gene is named only where the DNA matches it firmly. Clone size is given for some rows only: seen once, a few or many times, or a class if the clone is expanded.

12	NA	TRBD1	TRBJ1-1	TRBV9	CASSVEGQEAFF	TGTGCCAGCAGCGTAGAGGGACAGGAAGCTTTCTTT
12	few	TRBD1	TRBJ2-5	TRBV7-2	CASSLGQGAQYF	TGTGCCAGCAGCTTAGGTCAGGGGGCCCAGTACTTC
14	medium-sized	NA	TRBJ2-7	TRBV7-3	CASSPEAGGYEQYF	TGTGCCAGCAGCCCCGAGGCTGGAGGCTACGAGCAGTACTTC
16	few	NA	TRBJ1-4	TRBV21-1	CASIPLRGACNEKLFF	TGTGCCAGCATCCCACTCCGAGGGGCGTGTAATGAAAAACTGTTTTTT
12	few	NA	TRBJ1-1	TRBV5-6	CASSFLNSEAFF	TGTGCCAGCAGCTTCTTGAATAGTGAAGCTTTCTTT
15	NA	NA	TRBJ2-7	TRBV18	CASSPGTLNQNEQYF	TGTGCCAGCTCACCGGGTACATTAAATCAGAACGAGCAGTACTTC
15	few	NA	TRBJ1-4	TRBV25-1	CASSEYETANEKLFF	TGTGCCAGCAGTGAATATGAGACTGCGAATGAAAAACTGTTTTTT
15	NA	NA	TRBJ2-5	TRBV7-8	CASSLRLALQETQYF	TGTGCCAGCAGCTTACGGTTAGCCCTACAAGAGACCCAGTACTTC
17	NA	NA	TRBJ2-3	TRBV18	CASSPPNVGCGADTQYF	TGTGCCAGCTCACCACCCAACGTAGGGTGCGGCGCAGATACGCAGTATTTT
12	few	NA	TRBJ2-7	TRBV5-1	CASSLDGAEQYF	TGCGCCAGCAGCTTGGACGGGGCCGAGCAGTACTTC
14	NA	TRBD2	TRBJ2-5	TRBV30	CAWTLAGGRETQYF	TGTGCCTGGACTCTAGCGGGAGGGCGAGAGACCCAGTACTTC
14	NA	NA	TRBJ2-1	TRBV30	CAWSRQVLNNEQFF	TGTGCCTGGAGTCGACAGGTTTTAAACAATGAGCAGTTCTTC
14	few	NA	TRBJ2-2	TRBV15	CATSTDIYTGELFF	TGTGCCACCAGCACAGACATATACACCGGGGAGCTGTTTTTT
11	NA	NA	TRBJ2-3	TRBV14	CASSRGPSLYF	TGTGCCAGCAGCCGAGGGCCTAGTCTGTATTTT
16	few	NA	TRBJ2-7	TRBV9	CASSVGGSRVDYEQYF	TGTGCCAGCAGCGTAGGCGGCAGTAGAGTGGACTACGAGCAGTACTTC
15	few	NA	TRBJ2-1	TRBV19	CASRAGGASYNEQFF	TGTGCCAGTAGGGCGGGCGGGGCTTCCTACAATGAGCAGTTCTTC
13	NA	NA	TRBJ2-6	TRBV30	CALTASGANVLTF	TGTGCCTTGACAGCCTCTGGGGCCAACGTCCTGACTTTC
19	NA	NA	TRBJ2-6	TRBV5-1	CASSLVSGAGGSGANVLTF	TGCGCCAGCAGCTTGGTATCCGGGGCCGGGGGCTCTGGGGCCAACGTCCTGACTTTC
18	few	NA	TRBJ1-3	TRBV2	CASSEMGPSGSSGNTIYF	TGTGCCAGCAGTGAAATGGGACCCTCGGGGAGCTCTGGAAACACCATATATTTT
14	few	TRBD2	TRBJ2-5	TRBV18	CASSPGGAQETQYF	TGTGCCAGCTCACCGGGAGGGGCGCAGGAGACCCAGTACTTC
15	few	NA	TRBJ1-1	TRBV9	CASSVATLGNTEAFF	TGTGCCAGCAGCGTAGCTACGTTAGGGAACACTGAAGCTTTCTTT
15	few	NA	TRBJ2-3	TRBV18	CASSPPGVIADTQYF	TGTGCCAGCTCACCTCCAGGGGTTATCGCAGATACGCAGTATTTT
13	NA	TRBD1	TRBJ1-2	TRBV29-1	CSVETGLVSAVTF	TGCAGCGTCGAGACAGGGTTGGTATCAGCGGTCACCTTC
14	NA	TRBD1	TRBJ2-7	TRBV5-1	CASSLGTGEWGQYF	TGCGCCAGCAGCTTAGGGACAGGGGAGTGGGGGCAGTACTTC
16	NA	TRBD2	TRBJ2-1	TRBV9	CASSVPPTSGSAEQFF	TGTGCCAGCAGCGTACCCCCGACTAGCGGATCGGCGGAGCAGTTCTTC
18	few	NA	TRBJ1-1	TRBV30	CAWSITYSRGGENTEAFF	TGTGCCTGGAGTATCACCTACAGCCGGGGGGGAGAGAACACTGAAGCTTTCTTT
16	NA	NA	TRBJ1-6	TRBV7-9	CASSLGSGDYNSPLHF	TGTGCCAGCAGCTTAGGATCGGGGGACTATAATTCACCCCTCCACTTT
14	NA	TRBD1	TRBJ2-1	TRBV7-2	CASGPGQGLSEQFF	TGTGCCAGCGGGCCGGGACAGGGTTTGAGTGAGCAGTTCTTC